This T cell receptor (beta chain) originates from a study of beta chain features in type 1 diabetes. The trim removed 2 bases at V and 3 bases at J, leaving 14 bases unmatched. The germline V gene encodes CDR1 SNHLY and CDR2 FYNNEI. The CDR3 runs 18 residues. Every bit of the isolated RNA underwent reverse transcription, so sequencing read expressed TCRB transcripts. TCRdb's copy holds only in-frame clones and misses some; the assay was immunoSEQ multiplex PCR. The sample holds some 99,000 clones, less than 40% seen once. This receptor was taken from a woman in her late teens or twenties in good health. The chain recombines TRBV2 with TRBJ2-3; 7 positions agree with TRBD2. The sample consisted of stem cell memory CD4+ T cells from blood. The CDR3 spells CASSEIIWRESRTDTQYF. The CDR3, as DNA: TGTGCCAGCAGTGAAATTATTTGGCGGGAGAGTCGGACAGATACGCAGTATTTT.